The 28 T cell receptor beta chains below come from one sample, sequenced in a study of response to subunit inactivated influenza vaccine. From the RT-PCR reads, TCRdb called clonotypes with MiXCR, one entry per CDR3 protein. The sample lists about 180,000 distinct CDR3 sequences, over 8.5% occurring once. The specimen comprised CD8+ T cells sorted from PBMCs, sampled around 25 months after vaccination. Receptors originate from a man between 50 and 75 years old who received an inactivated influenza vaccine.

This chain links TRBV6-5 with TRBJ2-3, with 8 bases matching TRBD2. CDR1 and CDR2 (germline): MNHEY, SVGAGI. The junction had 2 bases not matched to a gene; V was cut back by 0 bases and J by 0 bases. CDR3 length: 16 residues. The CDR3 DNA reads TGTGCCAGCAGTTACTCAGCGGGAGATAGCACAGATACGCAGTATTTT. It yields the protein CASSYSAGDSTDTQYF.

The V and J genes are TRBV28 and TRBJ2-1; D is ambiguous. The CDR3 is 14 amino acids. The V end lost 7 bases, the J end lost 6 bases, and 16 bases lay between the germline ends. Germline lookup yields CDR1 MDHEN and CDR2 SYDVKM. The CDR3 DNA is TGTGCCAGCACGCAGAACCCAGTTTCCAATGAGCAGTTCTTC. Protein sequence: CASTQNPVSNEQFF.

This clonotype appeared a few times. CDR3 residues: CATSPDSSGNEQFF. In DNA form, the CDR3 reads TGTGCCACCAGCCCGGACAGCAGCGGCAATGAGCAGTTCTTC. The chain uses TRBV15 and TRBJ2-1, with D maybe TRBD1 (6 bases). This CDR3 has 14 residues. Per germline, CDR1 LNHNV and CDR2 YYDKDF (reference sequence). Trimming left V 5 bases short and J 6 bases short, with 14 bases between. Together with reference TRBV15 and TRBJ2-1, the CDR3 gives the full variable domain: DAMVIQNPRYQVTQFGKPVTLSCSQTLNHNVMYWYQQKSSQAPKLLFHYYDKDFNNEADTPDNFQSRRPNTSFCFLDIRSPGLGDTAMYLCATSPDSSGNEQFFGPGTRLTVL.

This clonotype was recorded many times. This sequence joins TRBV7-9 and TRBJ2-5; 9 nucleotides agree with TRBD2. The CDR3 has 14 residues. J was trimmed by 1 base and V by 5 bases; bases with no gene match: 2. The V gene's germline CDR1 is SEHNR and CDR2 FQNEAQ (reference sequence). The CDR3 DNA follows: TGTGCCAGCAGCCTACTAGCGGGCCAAGAGACCCAGTACTTC. It translates to CASSLLAGQETQYF.

The genes are TRBV11-2 and TRBJ2-4; 9 bases line up with TRBD1. The CDR3 sequence is 14 residues long. Trimming removed 5 bases from V and 10 bases from J; junction bases left unmatched: 9. Per the germline V gene, CDR1 is SGHAT and CDR2 is FQNNGV. CDR3: CASSRPGQGLIQYF. The DNA for the CDR3 is TGTGCCAGCAGCCGGCCGGGACAGGGTTTAATTCAGTACTTC.

V gene TRBV9 combines with J gene TRBJ2-1; TRBD1 matches at 10 bases. The CDR3 has 18 amino acids. The trim removed 0 bases at V and 6 bases at J, leaving 12 bases unmatched. Germline CDR1 reads SGDLS; CDR2 reads YYNGEE. Here the CDR3 reads CASSVVWDRGPARNEQFF. CDR3 in DNA: TGTGCCAGCAGCGTAGTGTGGGACAGGGGTCCCGCCCGCAATGAGCAGTTCTTC.

CDR3 DNA: TGCAGCGTGGTAGGGACAGGCCTCCCCACAGATACGCAGTATTTT. Protein: CSVVGTGLPTDTQYF. The chain has TRBV29-1 and TRBJ2-3, with 8 positions matching TRBD1. CDR3 size: 15 residues. The V gene's germline CDR1 is SQVTM and CDR2 ANQGSEA. Trimming cost V 6 bases and J 2 bases; bases outside gene matches: 10.

The table lists this clonotype with a few counts. V usage is TRBV12-3 or TRBV12-4 and J usage is TRBJ1-6; D gene unclear. V lost 5 bases to trimming and J lost 7 bases, with 9 bases between them. CDR3 length equals 13 residues. CDR3 region: CASSRRLNSPLHF. The CDR3 bases are TGTGCCAGCAGTCGACGACTCAATTCACCCCTCCACTTT.

A few counts support this clonotype. The chain couples TRBV7-3 to TRBJ2-1; a possible D gene is TRBD2 (6 bases). V lost 0 bases and J lost 2, with 8 bases in between. Germline V CDR1 and CDR2: SGHTA, FQGTGA. The CDR3 length is 15 residues. CDR3 sequence (DNA): TGTGCCAGCAGCTTAACTGGGACTGCCTACAATGAGCAGTTCTTC. The encoded protein is CASSLTGTAYNEQFF.

The chain links TRBV12-3 or TRBV12-4 to TRBJ2-7; 7 nucleotides match TRBD1. CDR3 length: 15 residues. Unmatched junction bases numbered 13, after V lost 4 bases and J lost 7 bases. For the CDR3, the DNA is TGTGCCAGCAGTTCCCCCTCGACAGGGTGGGGAGAGCAGTACTTC. Its translation: CASSSPSTGWGEQYF.

Ten or more counts support this clonotype. The genes are TRBV12-3 or TRBV12-4 and TRBJ2-7, with D unresolved. The germline V and J ends were trimmed by 4 bases and 3 bases, with 7 bases remaining between them. The CDR3 is made up of 12 amino acids. The CDR3 coding sequence is TGTGCCAGCAGTTCCCACGGCTACGAGCAGTACTTC. Its translation is CASSSHGYEQYF.

This clonotype was observed many times. The V call is TRBV7-9, the J call TRBJ2-7; TRBD1 might be the D (6 bases). Per the germline V gene, CDR1 is SEHNR and CDR2 is FQNEAQ (reference sequence). This CDR3 spans 13 amino acids. Between the trimmed V and J ends, which lost 5 bases and 2 bases, there was a span of 10 bases. In nucleotides, the CDR3 is TGTGCCAGCAGCCCGGGACACCCCTACGAGCAGTACTTC. This codes for CASSPGHPYEQYF.

This clonotype was counted ten times or more. The rearrangement uses TRBV6-2 or TRBV6-3 and TRBJ2-7; 10 bases are a match to TRBD1. The ends lost 7 bases at V and 3 bases at J; junction bases unmatched: 6. This CDR3 is 14 amino acids long. Germline CDR1 reads MNHEY; CDR2 reads SVGEGT. The CDR3 nucleotides are TGTGCCAGCACCCCGGACAGGGGGTACTACGAGCAGTACTTC. Translating it yields CASTPDRGYYEQYF.

V usage is TRBV4-1 and J usage is TRBJ2-2; D unclear. Germline CDR1 reads MGHRA; CDR2 reads YSYEKL. The CDR3 spans 12 residues. The ends were cut back, 1 base at V and 5 bases at J, with 2 bases in the middle. The CDR3 spells CASSQVTGELFF. DNA for the CDR3: TGCGCCAGCAGCCAAGTTACCGGGGAGCTGTTTTTT.

This clonotype was observed a few times. The chain has TRBV4-2 and TRBJ1-5, with unresolved D. V was trimmed by 3 bases and J by 0 bases, leaving 9 bases between them. CDR1 and CDR2 (germline): LGHNA, YNFKEQ. The CDR3 spans 15 residues. CDR3 loop: CASSQDFYSNQPQHF. The CDR3 DNA sequence: TGTGCCAGCAGCCAGGACTTCTATAGCAATCAGCCCCAGCATTTT.

This clonotype came up a few times. The rearrangement joins TRBV10-3 to TRBJ2-7, with TRBD2 matching 10 bases. Germline CDR1 and CDR2: ENHRY and SYGVKD. V shed 0 bases and J 6 bases; nucleotides not matched to a gene: 5. This CDR3 contains 15 residues. For the CDR3, the DNA is TGTGCCATCAGTGAGTCTAGCGGGAGGCAGCCCGAGCAGTACTTC. Translating it yields CAISESSGRQPEQYF.

This clonotype was found many times. The gene calls are TRBV27 and TRBJ2-1; 7 nucleotides line up with TRBD2. Germline V lookup: CDR1 MNHEY, CDR2 SMNVEV (reference sequence). CDR3 size: 15 residues. V lost 3 bases to trimming and J lost 4 bases; unmatched junction nucleotides: 6. DNA of the CDR3: TGTGCCAGCAGTTTTTCAAGCGGGGCTTACAATGAGCAGTTCTTC. Translating gives CASSFSSGAYNEQFF.

In its sample, this clonotype ranks as medium-sized. The chain joins TRBV2 to TRBJ2-5, with D possibly being TRBD1 (5 bases). Germline lookup yields CDR1 SNHLY and CDR2 FYNNEI. This CDR3 spans 14 amino acids. V lost 7 bases and J 4 bases, leaving 16 bases between the germline ends. In DNA form, the CDR3 reads TGTGCCAGCAAGCAGGGCGGATGGGGAGAGACCCAGTACTTC. Translating it yields CASKQGGWGETQYF.

This clonotype was seen ten or more times. The rearrangement uses TRBV10-3 and TRBJ2-1, with 9 bases identical to TRBD2. Trimming cost V 0 bases and J 4 bases; bases outside gene matches: 4. Per germline, CDR1 ENHRY and CDR2 SYGVKD. This CDR3 contains 16 residues. The CDR3 DNA is TGTGCCATCAGTGAGTCAATTAGCGGGAGTTACAATGAGCAGTTCTTC. Its protein product is CAISESISGSYNEQFF.

The J gene is TRBJ2-7, the V gene TRBV20-1; 9 positions match TRBD2. Trimming cost V 5 bases and J 6 bases; bases outside gene matches: 8. The CDR3 contains 13 residues. Germline loops: CDR1 DFQATT, CDR2 SNEGSKA (reference sequence). CDR3 in DNA: TGCAGTGCTCCAGGGACTAGCACCGGCGAGCAGTACTTC. Translating gives CSAPGTSTGEQYF.

The chain couples TRBV7-8 to TRBJ2-1, with 7 nucleotides matching TRBD2. In germline, CDR1 is SGHVS, CDR2 FQNEAQ. V gave up 1 base and J gave up 5 bases; unmatched junction bases: 5. This CDR3 is 15 amino acids long. CDR3 bases: TGTGCCAGCAGCTTAGGAGTGGGAGGGAACAATGAGCAGTTCTTC. Translating gives CASSLGVGGNNEQFF.

The chain carries TRBV12-3 or TRBV12-4 and TRBJ1-1, with D perhaps TRBD1 (5 bases). The CDR3 is 14 residues long. With 3 bases removed from V and 1 base from J, the gap between germline ends came to 9 bases. CDR3 bases: TGTGCCAGCAGTTTTGGGGACTCGAACACTGAAGCTTTCTTT. Protein product: CASSFGDSNTEAFF.

This clonotype was found a few times. The chain recombines TRBV13 with TRBJ1-3; 8 positions agree with TRBD1. J was trimmed by 4 bases and V by 4 bases; bases with no gene match: 9. Germline V gene lookup returns CDR1 PRHDT and CDR2 FYEKMQ (reference sequence). The CDR3 loop spans 16 amino acids. The CDR3 here is CASSSPTGAGGNTIYF. CDR3 nucleotides: TGTGCCAGCAGCTCCCCGACAGGGGCGGGCGGAAACACCATATATTTT.

This rearrangement joins TRBV7-2 to TRBJ2-7, with 7 bases fitting TRBD1. CDR3 length: 14 amino acids. The junction had 4 bases not matched to a gene; V was cut back by 1 base and J by 4 bases. Germline V gene data show CDR1 as SGHTA and CDR2 as FQGNSA. CDR3 in amino acids: CASSLGRTGYEQYF. CDR3 coding DNA: TGTGCCAGCAGCTTAGGTCGGACAGGTTACGAGCAGTACTTC.

This clonotype was detected a few times. V gene TRBV4-1 combines with J gene TRBJ2-7; TRBD1 aligns across 7 bases. V was clipped by 4 bases and J by 4 bases; unmatched bases: 7. Looked up from germline, CDR1 is MGHRA and CDR2 is YSYEKL. This CDR3 has 14 residues. The CDR3, as DNA: TGCGCCAGCAGCCGAACCGGGACAGCTTACGAGCAGTACTTC. It yields the protein CASSRTGTAYEQYF.

The rearrangement links TRBV20-1 to TRBJ2-1; TRBD1 matches 8 bases. Per the germline V gene, CDR1 is DFQATT and CDR2 is SNEGSKA (reference sequence). The V gene end was trimmed by 0 bases and the J gene end by 5 bases; junction bases not matched to a gene: 6. This CDR3 is 15 amino acids long. The DNA of the CDR3 is TGCAGTGCTAGAGAACCGGGACAGGTCGACAATGAGCAGTTCTTC. Translating it yields CSAREPGQVDNEQFF.

This clonotype has ten or more counts. V is TRBV15 and J is TRBJ2-6; D not certain. V lost 0 bases, J lost 2 bases, and 11 bases lay in between. The V gene's germline CDR1 is LNHNV and CDR2 YYDKDF (reference sequence). The length of the CDR3 is 17 residues. Here the CDR3 reads CATSREQSFTGANVLTF. The CDR3 DNA sequence: TGTGCCACCAGCAGAGAACAGAGCTTTACTGGGGCCAACGTCCTGACTTTC.

This clonotype was observed a few times. The genes are TRBV3-1 and TRBJ2-7; no definite D call. CDR3 length: 18 residues. The germline CDR1 and CDR2 sequences are LGHDT and YNNKEL (reference sequence). Trimming took 4 bases from V and 5 from J, leaving 27 bases between them. The CDR3 loop is CASSLGILLTPYGDEQYF. The CDR3 region has the DNA TGTGCCAGCAGCCTGGGAATCCTTCTAACTCCTTACGGAGACGAGCAGTACTTC.